The 5 T cell receptor beta chains listed next were all sequenced from one sample in a study of T cell responses to AZD1222 COVID-19 vaccine. Generated by immunoSEQ multiplex PCR, the TCRdb table keeps only in-frame clones and is missing some. The sample comprises approximately 120,000 clones, roughly nine tenths of which are singletons, and roughly 6.9% rests with the top ten. The sample here was peripheral blood, taken on day 0 of AZD1222 vaccination. The receptor source for this set is an adult in good health.

This clone was detected once. The chain is built from TRBV30 and TRBJ2-7; weak D call: TRBD2 (5 bases). This CDR3 has 13 amino acids. Trimming removed 1 base from V and 2 bases from J, with 9 bases in between. Germline V gene sequence: CDR1 GTSNPN, CDR2 SVGIG (reference sequence). The CDR3 here is CAWSGGPTYEQYF. For the CDR3, the DNA is TGTGCCTGGAGTGGCGGGCCTACCTACGAGCAGTACTTC.

The CDR3 sequence is CASSYSSGDTIYF. As DNA, the CDR3 is TGTGCCAGCAGTTACTCCAGCGGGGACACCATATATTTT. The chain combines TRBV6-5 with TRBJ1-3; D gene uncertain. Germline V gives CDR1 MNHEY, CDR2 SVGAGI. V lost 0 bases and J lost 8, with 8 bases in between. The CDR3 has 13 residues.

CDR3 amino acids: CASSKGPSYNEQFF. Here the CDR3 DNA reads TGTGCCAGCAGCAAGGGCCCCTCCTACAATGAGCAGTTCTTC. The chain combines TRBV11-3 with TRBJ2-1; D ambiguous. The V end lost 5 bases, the J end lost 0 bases, and 8 bases lay between the germline ends. The CDR3 runs to 14 residues. The germline V gene encodes CDR1 SGHNT and CDR2 YENEEA.

The chain links TRBV3-1 (or the pseudogene TRBV3-2) to TRBJ2-7, with D perhaps TRBD2 (5 bases). CDR1 is LGHDT, CDR2 YNNKEL, per germline (reference sequence). The CDR3 is 15 residues long. The ends were cut back, 1 base at V and 4 bases at J, with 14 bases in the middle. The CDR3 DNA is TGTGCCAGCAGCCAAGCCCAGCCGTGGGAGTACGAGCAGTACTTC. It encodes CASSQAQPWEYEQYF.

The J gene is TRBJ2-3, the V gene TRBV19; 7 bases fit TRBD1. Germline loops: CDR1 LNHDA, CDR2 SQIVND (reference sequence). The junction had 5 bases not matched to a gene; V was cut back by 3 bases and J by 5 bases. This CDR3 region has 14 residues. The CDR3 DNA reads as TGTGCCAGTAGTATTCCACAGGGGTTAGATACGCAGTATTTT. It specifies CASSIPQGLDTQYF.